This TCR beta chain came from a study of cytomegalovirus exposure and HLA in healthy donors. The overall study: From HLA-typed donors, an early data release held roughly 80 million unique TCRs.

This clone occurred once. Antigen unknown. General observations from the study: Most of the CMV-associated TCR beta chains (in a later analysis) appeared to be HLA-restricted. Later on, an analysis tied over 15,000 TCR beta sequences to HLA alleles at 0.05 false discovery rate. The likely explanation for a cluster of highly shared sequence variants was sequencing artifact.

PCR employed 60 Vbeta and 13 Jbeta primers. This table comes from immunoSEQ multiplex PCR, and its TCRdb copy is limited to in-frame clones, with some not included. The profile shows about 110,000 clones, less than 80% of them singletons. From germline, CDR1 is SGHRS and CDR2 YFSETQ. The CDR3 contains 14 residues. Trimming shortened V by 4 bases and J by 2 bases, and 13 bases separated the two germline ends. The sequenced sample was PBMCs. This sequence originates from a man aged 60 to 69 in good health and CMV-seronegative. The chain couples TRBV5-1 to TRBJ2-7, with a tentative D call TRBD2 (6 bases). The CDR3 DNA is TGCGCCAGCAGCCGCCCGGAGGGCCCCTACGAGCAGTACTTC. This sequence encodes CASSRPEGPYEQYF.